This T cell receptor (beta chain) is drawn from a study of blood T cell repertoires in COVID-19. Study overall: Specimens from acute and convalescent COVID-19 originated in the United States, Italy and Spain. Sample material is recorded as cDNA or gDNA derived from T cells, B-cell-depleted T cells, or PBMCs.

This clone was detected a few times. As handled by the study authors: Estimation of nucleated cell counts relied on the amplification of reference gene primers. Produced via immunoSEQ multiplex PCR; TCRdb's table is partial and in-frame only. V and J calls plus clone size are reproduced from that table; the DNA served to infer D and trimming. The table has tens of thousands of clones, roughly 87% seen once. Per the germline V gene, CDR1 is SGHTA and CDR2 is FQGTGA. The V gene end was trimmed by 5 bases and the J gene end by 4 bases; junction bases not matched to a gene: 3. The CDR3 runs 13 residues. The chain combines TRBV7-3 with TRBJ2-7, with TRBD1 matching over 9 bases. This receptor was taken from a woman aged 45 to 65 with acute or convalescent COVID-19. Sequenced material: peripheral blood. CDR3 sequence reads: CASSTDRGYEQYF. The DNA of the CDR3 is TGTGCCAGCAGCACGGACAGGGGATACGAGCAGTACTTC.